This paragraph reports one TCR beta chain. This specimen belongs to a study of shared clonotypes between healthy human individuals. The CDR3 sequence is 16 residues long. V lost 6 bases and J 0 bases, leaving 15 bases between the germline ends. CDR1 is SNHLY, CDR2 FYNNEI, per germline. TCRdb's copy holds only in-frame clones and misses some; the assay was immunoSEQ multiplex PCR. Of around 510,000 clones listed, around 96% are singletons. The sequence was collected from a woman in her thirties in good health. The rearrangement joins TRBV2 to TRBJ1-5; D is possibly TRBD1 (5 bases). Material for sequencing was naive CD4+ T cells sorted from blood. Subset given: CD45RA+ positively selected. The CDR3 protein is CASRTDQGGSNQPQHF. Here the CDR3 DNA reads TGTGCCAGCAGGACAGATCAGGGCGGTAGCAATCAGCCCCAGCATTTT.